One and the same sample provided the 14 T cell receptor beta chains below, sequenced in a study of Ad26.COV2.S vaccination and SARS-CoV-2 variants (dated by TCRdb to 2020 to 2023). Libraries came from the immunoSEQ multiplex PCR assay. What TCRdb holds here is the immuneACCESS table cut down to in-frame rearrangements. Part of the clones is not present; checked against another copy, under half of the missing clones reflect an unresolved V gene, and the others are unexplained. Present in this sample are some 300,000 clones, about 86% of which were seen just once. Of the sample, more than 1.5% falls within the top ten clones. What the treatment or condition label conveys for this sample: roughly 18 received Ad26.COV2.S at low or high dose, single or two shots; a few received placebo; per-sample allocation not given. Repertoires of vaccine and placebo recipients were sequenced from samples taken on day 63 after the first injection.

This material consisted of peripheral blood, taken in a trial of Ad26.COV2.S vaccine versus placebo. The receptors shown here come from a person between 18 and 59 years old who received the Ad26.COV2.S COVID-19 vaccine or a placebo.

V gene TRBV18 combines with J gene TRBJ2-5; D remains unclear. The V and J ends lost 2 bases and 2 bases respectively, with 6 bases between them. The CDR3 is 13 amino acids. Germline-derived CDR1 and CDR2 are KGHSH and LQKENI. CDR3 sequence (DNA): TGTGCCAGCTCACCAGGGGATCAAGAGACCCAGTACTTC. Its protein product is CASSPGDQETQYF. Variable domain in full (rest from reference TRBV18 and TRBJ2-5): NAGVMQNPRHLVRRRGQEARLRCSPMKGHSHVYWYRQLPEEGLKFMVYLQKENIIDESGMPKERFSAEFPKEGPSILRIQQVVRGDSAAYFCASSPGDQETQYFGPGTRLLVL.

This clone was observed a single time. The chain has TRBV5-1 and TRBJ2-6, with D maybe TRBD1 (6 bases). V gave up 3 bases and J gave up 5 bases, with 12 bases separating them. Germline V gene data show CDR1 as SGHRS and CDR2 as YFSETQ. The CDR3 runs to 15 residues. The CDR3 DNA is TGCGCCAGCAGCTCCGTGACAGGCCGGGCCAACGTCCTGACTTTC. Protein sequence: CASSSVTGRANVLTF.

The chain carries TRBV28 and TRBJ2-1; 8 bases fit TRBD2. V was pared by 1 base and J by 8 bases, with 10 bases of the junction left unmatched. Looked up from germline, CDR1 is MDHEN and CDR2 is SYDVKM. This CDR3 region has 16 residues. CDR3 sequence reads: CASSLLAGFEVDEQFF. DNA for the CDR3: TGTGCCAGCAGTTTATTAGCGGGGTTCGAGGTAGATGAGCAGTTCTTC. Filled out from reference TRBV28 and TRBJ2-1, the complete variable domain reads DVKVTQSSRYLVKRTGEKVFLECVQDMDHENMFWYRQDPGLGLRLIYFSYDVKMKEKGDIPEGYSVSREKKERFSLILESASTNQTSMYLCASSLLAGFEVDEQFFGPGTRLTVL.

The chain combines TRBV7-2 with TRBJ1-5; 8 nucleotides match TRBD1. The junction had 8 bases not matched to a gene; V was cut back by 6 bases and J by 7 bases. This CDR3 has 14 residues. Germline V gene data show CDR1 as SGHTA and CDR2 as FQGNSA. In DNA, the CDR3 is TGTGCCAGCAGTTTCTTAGGACAGGGCCAGCCCCAGCATTTT. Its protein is CASSFLGQGQPQHF.

The CDR3, as DNA: TGTGCCAGCAATACCCGTTGGACAGGGGACACTGAAGCTTTCTTT. Protein: CASNTRWTGDTEAFF. This sequence joins TRBV27 and TRBJ1-1, with 9 positions matching TRBD1. Germline V gene data show CDR1 as MNHEY and CDR2 as SMNVEV (reference sequence). V lost 7 bases and J lost 3; bases outside the gene matches: 9. The CDR3 covers 15 residues.

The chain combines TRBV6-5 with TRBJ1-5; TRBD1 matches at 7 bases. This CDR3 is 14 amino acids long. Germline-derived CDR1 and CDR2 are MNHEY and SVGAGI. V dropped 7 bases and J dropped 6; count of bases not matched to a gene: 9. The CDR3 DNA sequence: TGTGCCAGCACTTGGACAGGCGGCGGTCAGCCCCAGCATTTT. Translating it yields CASTWTGGGQPQHF.

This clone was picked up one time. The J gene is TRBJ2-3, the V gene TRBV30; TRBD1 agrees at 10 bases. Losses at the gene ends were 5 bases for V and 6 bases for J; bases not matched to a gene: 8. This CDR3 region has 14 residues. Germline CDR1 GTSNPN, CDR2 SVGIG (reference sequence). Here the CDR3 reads CAWGGDRGRDTQYF. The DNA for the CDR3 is TGTGCCTGGGGAGGGGACAGGGGAAGGGATACGCAGTATTTT.

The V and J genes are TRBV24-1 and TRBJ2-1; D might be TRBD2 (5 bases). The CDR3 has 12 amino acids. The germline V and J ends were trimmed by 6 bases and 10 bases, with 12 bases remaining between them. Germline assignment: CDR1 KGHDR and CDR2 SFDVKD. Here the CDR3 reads CATSWQAGEQFF. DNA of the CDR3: TGTGCCACCAGTTGGCAGGCGGGCGAGCAGTTCTTC.

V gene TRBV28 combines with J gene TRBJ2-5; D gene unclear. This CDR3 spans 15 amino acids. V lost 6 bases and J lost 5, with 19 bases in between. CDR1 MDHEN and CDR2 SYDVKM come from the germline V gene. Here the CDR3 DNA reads TGTGCCAGCAGCCCAAGGGCGAGCTTAAGCGAGACCCAGTACTTC. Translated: CASSPRASLSETQYF. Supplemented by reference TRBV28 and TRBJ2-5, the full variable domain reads DVKVTQSSRYLVKRTGEKVFLECVQDMDHENMFWYRQDPGLGLRLIYFSYDVKMKEKGDIPEGYSVSREKKERFSLILESASTNQTSMYLCASSPRASLSETQYFGPGTRLLVL.

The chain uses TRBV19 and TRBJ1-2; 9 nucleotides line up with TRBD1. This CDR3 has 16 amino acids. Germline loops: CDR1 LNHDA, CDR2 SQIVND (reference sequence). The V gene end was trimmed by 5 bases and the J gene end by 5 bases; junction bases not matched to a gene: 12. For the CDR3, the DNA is TGTGCCAGTAGTGCTCTAGGAGGGACAGGGTGGTATGGCTACACCTTC. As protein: CASSALGGTGWYGYTF.

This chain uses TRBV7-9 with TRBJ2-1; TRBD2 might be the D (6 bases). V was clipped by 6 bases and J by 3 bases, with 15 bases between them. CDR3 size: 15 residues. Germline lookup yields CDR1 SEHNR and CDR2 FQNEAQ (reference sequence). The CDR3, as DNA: TGTGCCAGCAGTACTGCGGGACGGCACTACAATGAGCAGTTCTTC. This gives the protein CASSTAGRHYNEQFF.

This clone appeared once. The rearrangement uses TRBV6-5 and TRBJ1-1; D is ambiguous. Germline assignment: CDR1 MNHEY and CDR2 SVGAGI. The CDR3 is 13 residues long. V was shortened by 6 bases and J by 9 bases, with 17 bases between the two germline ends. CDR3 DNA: TGTGCCAGCAGAATGGGCCCCCTGAGCCAAGCTTTCTTT. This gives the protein CASRMGPLSQAFF.

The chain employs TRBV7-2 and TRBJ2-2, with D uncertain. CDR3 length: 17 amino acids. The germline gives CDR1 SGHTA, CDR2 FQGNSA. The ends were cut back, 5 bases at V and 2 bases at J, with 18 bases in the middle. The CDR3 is CASSKPGMGKNTGELFF. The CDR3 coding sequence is TGTGCCAGCAGCAAACCTGGGATGGGGAAAAACACCGGGGAGCTGTTTTTT. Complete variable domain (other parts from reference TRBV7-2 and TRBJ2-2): GAGVSQSPSNKVTEKGKDVELRCDPISGHTALYWYRQSLGQGLEFLIYFQGNSAPDKSGLPSDRFSAERTGGSVSTLTIQRTQQEDSAVYLCASSKPGMGKNTGELFFGEGSRLTVL.

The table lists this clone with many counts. The CDR3 here is CARGGQGALGGNTIYF. DNA of the CDR3: TGTGCCCGCGGGGGACAGGGGGCGCTTGGAGGAAACACCATATATTTT. The rearrangement links TRBV30 to TRBJ1-3, with 12 nucleotides matching TRBD1. The V gene's germline CDR1 is GTSNPN and CDR2 SVGIG (reference sequence). The trim removed 8 bases at V and 4 bases at J, leaving 12 bases unmatched. The CDR3 has 16 residues.